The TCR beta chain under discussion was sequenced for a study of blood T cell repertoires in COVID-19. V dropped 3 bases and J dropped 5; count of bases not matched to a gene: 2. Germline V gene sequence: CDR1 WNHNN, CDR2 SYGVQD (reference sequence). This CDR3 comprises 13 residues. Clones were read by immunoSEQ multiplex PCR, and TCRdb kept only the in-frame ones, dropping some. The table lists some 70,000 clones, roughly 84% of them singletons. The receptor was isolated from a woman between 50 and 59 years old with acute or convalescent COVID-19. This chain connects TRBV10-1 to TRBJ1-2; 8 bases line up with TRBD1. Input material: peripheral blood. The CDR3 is CASSEGQGYGYTF. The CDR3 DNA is TGCGCCAGCAGTGAAGGACAGGGTTATGGCTACACCTTC.